This T cell receptor beta chain was sequenced in a study of beta chain features in type 1 diabetes. On the study more broadly: Patients were similar to healthy donors in age and gender (as well as in cell yields).

Of the isolated RNA, all was reverse transcribed, and so the sequenced material was expressed TCRB transcripts. The assay was immunoSEQ multiplex PCR, and TCRdb's table has in-frame clones only and misses some. The top ten clones hold about 0.014% of a sample with around 300,000 clones, over 14% of them seen once. This clone has a handful of counts. The antigen remains unidentified. The study, taken as a whole, reports: cDNA-based reads could over-represent cells with high TCR expression. Type 1 diabetes patients had moderately but significantly shorter TCRB CDR3s in all four CD4+ subsets.

One heparinised draw of blood, averaging about 110 mL, came from each donor. Via the markers CD45RO/CCR7/CD25/CD127/CD95/CD27, stem cell-like memory, regulatory, central memory and naive CD4+ cells were sorted. What was sequenced was naive CD4+ T cells from blood. The clonotype was recovered from a man between 18 and 29 years old with type 1 diabetes.

CDR3 nucleotide sequence: TGTGCCAGCAGCAGGACAGGGGGAGGACTGAATGGCTACACCTTC. Amino acid sequence: CASSRTGGGLNGYTF. The V and J genes are TRBV13 and TRBJ1-2, with TRBD1 identical over 10 bases. The CDR3 runs 15 residues. With V trimmed by 5 bases and J by 6 bases, 9 bases remained unmatched. CDR1 PRHDT and CDR2 FYEKMQ come from the germline V gene (reference sequence).